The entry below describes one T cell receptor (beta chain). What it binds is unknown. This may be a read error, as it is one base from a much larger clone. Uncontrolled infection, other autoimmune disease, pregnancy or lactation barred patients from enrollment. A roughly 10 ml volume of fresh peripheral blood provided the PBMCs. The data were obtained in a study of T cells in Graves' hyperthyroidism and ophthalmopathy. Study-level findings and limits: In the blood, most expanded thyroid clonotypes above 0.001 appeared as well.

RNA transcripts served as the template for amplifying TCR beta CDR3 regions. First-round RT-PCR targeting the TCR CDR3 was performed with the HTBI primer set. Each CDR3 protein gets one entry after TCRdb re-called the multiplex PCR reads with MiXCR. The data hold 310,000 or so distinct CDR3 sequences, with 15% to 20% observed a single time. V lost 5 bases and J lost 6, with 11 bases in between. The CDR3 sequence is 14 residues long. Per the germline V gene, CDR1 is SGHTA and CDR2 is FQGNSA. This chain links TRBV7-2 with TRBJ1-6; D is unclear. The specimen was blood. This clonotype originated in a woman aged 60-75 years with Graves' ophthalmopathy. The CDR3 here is CASSPGLANSPLHF. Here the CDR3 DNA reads TGTGCCAGCAGCCCCGGGCTGGCTAATTCACCCCTCCACTTT.